This TCR beta chain was found in a study of regulatory T cells in long-lasting Graves disease. Study in general: Persistent Graves' disease denoted over 5 years of antithyroid drugs plus positive TSH receptor antibodies.

This CDR3 comprises 14 residues. Trimming stripped 1 base from V and 1 base from J, with 5 bases between. Specified time point: persistent/refractory GD, antithyroid drugs over 5 years with positive TRAb. The TCR library used RNA extracted from PBMCs. American Thyroid Association guidelines defined Graves' disease diagnosis. Construction of TCR beta libraries relied on iRepertoire HTBI primers and on Arm-PCR targeting CDR3 regions. TCRdb re-analysed the multiplex PCR reads in MiXCR, keeping a single row per CDR3 protein. The profile shows 400,000 to 500,000 distinct CDR3 sequences, over 20% of them singletons. This clonotype was seen at least ten times.

This sample comprised peripheral blood mononuclear cells (PBMCs), obtained when the disease was refractory, from a patient treated with antithyroid drugs. The source of this sequence is a female donor with Graves disease. V and J are TRBV12-3 or TRBV12-4 and TRBJ1-5; no reliable D call. CDR3 loop: CASSLEMSNQPQHF. As DNA, the CDR3 is TGTGCCAGCAGTTTAGAAATGAGCAATCAGCCCCAGCATTTT.